This TCR beta chain was sequenced during a study of T cells in localized non-small cell lung cancer. General study findings and limits: Researchers found a median roughly 56 of the top 100 tumor clones in adjacent lung.

The CDR3 spans 15 residues. Germline V gives CDR1 SGHAT, CDR2 FQNNGV. Trimming shortened V by 4 bases and J by 6 bases, and 15 bases separated the two germline ends. Concerning this clone: Its antigen is not identified.

Libraries were prepared by immunoSEQ multiplex PCR; TCRdb keeps only in-frame clonotypes and omits some of them. The table has several thousand clones, 70% to 90% seen once. The J gene is TRBJ2-2, the V gene TRBV11-2; a possible D gene is TRBD2 (6 bases). The sequence derives from a male donor aged 60 or over with stage III lung adenocarcinoma. The sample here was peripheral blood, taken before any cancer treatment. The CDR3 coding sequence is TGTGCCAGCAGCTCGCGACTAGTCGGATCCGGGGAGCTGTTTTTT. Translation: CASSSRLVGSGELFF.